What follows describes a single T cell receptor (beta chain). Its specificity is unknown. The CDR3 length is 14 residues. Trimming took 7 bases from V and 0 from J, leaving 14 bases between them. Germline loops: CDR1 SGHDT, CDR2 YYEEEE. PCR or immunohistochemistry showed mismatch repair deficiency in every enrolled patient. This record comes from a study of PD-1 blockade in mismatch repair-deficient tumors. Looking at the study overall: Patients had over ten mismatch repair-deficient cancer types and were previously treated and progressing.

Broader study findings: Tumor-resident clones, often undetectable pretreatment in blood, expanded then contracted after pembrolizumab.

Generated by immunoSEQ multiplex PCR, the TCRdb table keeps only in-frame clones and is missing some. The sample carries about 60,000 clones, 88% recorded once. The sequence was obtained from an adult with mismatch repair-deficient cancer. The gene calls are TRBV5-6 and TRBJ2-7; D is undetermined. The sample consisted of peripheral blood, taken 52 weeks after starting pembrolizumab. The DNA for the CDR3 is TGTGCCAGCGAGGACGGCGCATTCTCCTACGAGCAGTACTTC. Its protein product is CASEDGAFSYEQYF. The full variable domain, in which reference TRBV5-6 and TRBJ2-7 provide the parts outside the CDR3, is DAGVTQSPTHLIKTRGQQVTLRCSPKSGHDTVSWYQQALGQGPQFIFQYYEEEERQRGNFPDRFSGHQFPNYSSELNVNALLLGDSALYLCASEDGAFSYEQYFGPGTRLTVT.